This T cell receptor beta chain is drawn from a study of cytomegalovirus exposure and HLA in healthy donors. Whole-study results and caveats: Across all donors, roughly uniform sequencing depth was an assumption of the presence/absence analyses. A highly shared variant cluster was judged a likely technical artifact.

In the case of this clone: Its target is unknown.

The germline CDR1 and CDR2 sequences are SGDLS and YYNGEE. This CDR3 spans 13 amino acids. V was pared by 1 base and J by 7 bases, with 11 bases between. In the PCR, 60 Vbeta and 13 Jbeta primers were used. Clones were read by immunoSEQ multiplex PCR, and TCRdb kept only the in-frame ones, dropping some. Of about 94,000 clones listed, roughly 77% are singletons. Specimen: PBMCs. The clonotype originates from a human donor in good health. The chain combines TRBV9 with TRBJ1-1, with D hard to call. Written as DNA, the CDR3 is TGTGCCAGCAGCGTAATGGGGAGGGATGAAGCTTTCTTT. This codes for CASSVMGRDEAFF.